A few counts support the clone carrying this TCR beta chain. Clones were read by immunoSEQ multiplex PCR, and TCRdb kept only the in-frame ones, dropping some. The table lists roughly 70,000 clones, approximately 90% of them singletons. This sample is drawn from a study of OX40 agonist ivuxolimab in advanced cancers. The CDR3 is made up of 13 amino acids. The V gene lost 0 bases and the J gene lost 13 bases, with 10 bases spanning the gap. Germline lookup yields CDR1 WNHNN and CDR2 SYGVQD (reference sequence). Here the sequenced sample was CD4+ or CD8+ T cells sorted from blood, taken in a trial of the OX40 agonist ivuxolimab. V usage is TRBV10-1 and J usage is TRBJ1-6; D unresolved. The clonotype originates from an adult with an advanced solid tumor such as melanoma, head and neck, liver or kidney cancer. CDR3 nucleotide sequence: TGCGCCAGCAGTGAGTCCCAGAATTTCCCCCTCCACTTT. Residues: CASSESQNFPLHF.